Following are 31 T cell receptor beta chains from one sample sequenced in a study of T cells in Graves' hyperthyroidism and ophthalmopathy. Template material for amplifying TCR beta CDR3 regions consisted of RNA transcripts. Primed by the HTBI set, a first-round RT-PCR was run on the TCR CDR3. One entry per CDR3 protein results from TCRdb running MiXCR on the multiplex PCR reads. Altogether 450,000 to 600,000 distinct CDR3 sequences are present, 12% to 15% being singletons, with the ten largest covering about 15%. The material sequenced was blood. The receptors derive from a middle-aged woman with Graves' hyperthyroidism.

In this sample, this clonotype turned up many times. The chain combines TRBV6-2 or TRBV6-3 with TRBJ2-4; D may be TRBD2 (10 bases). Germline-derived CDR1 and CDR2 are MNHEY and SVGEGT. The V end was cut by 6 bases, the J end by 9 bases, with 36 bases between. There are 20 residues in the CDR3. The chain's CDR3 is CASSRDRELAGNLEGGIQYF. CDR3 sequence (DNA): TGTGCCAGCAGCAGGGACAGGGAACTAGCGGGAAATCTCGAGGGTGGCATTCAGTACTTC.

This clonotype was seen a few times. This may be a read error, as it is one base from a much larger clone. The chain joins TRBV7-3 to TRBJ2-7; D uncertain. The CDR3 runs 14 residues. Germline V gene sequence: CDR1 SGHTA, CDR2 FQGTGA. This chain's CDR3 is CASSLSTDSYEQCF. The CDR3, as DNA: TGTGCCAGCAGCTTAAGCACAGATTCTTACGAGCAGTGCTTC.

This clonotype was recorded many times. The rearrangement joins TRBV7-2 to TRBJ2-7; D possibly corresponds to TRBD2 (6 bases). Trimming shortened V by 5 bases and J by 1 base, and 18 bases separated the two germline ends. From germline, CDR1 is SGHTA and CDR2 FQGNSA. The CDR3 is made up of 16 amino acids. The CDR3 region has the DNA TGTGCCAGCAGCCCCCCCGGGACTGCGAGGTCCTACGAGCAGTACTTC. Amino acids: CASSPPGTARSYEQYF.

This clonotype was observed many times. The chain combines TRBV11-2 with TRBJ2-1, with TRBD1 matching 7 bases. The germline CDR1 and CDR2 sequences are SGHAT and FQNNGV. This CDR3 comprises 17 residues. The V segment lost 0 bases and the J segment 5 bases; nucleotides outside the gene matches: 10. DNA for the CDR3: TGTGCCAGCAGCTTAGAGGGTGTCGGGACAGAAAACAATGAGCAGTTCTTC. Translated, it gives CASSLEGVGTENNEQFF.

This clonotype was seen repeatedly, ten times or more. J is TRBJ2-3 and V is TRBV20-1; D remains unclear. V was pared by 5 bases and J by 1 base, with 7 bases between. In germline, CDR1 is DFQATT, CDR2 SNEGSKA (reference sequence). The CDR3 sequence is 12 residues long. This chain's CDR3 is CSAEDGTDTQYF. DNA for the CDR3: TGCAGTGCTGAGGACGGCACAGATACGCAGTATTTT.

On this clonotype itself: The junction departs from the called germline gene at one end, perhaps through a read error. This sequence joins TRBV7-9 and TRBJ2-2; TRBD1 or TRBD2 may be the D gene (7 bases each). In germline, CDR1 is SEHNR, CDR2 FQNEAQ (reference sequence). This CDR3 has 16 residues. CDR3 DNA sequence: TGTGCCAGCAGCTTGGGGGGGACAGAGCGGACCGGGGAGCTGGTTTTT. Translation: CASSLGGTERTGELVF.

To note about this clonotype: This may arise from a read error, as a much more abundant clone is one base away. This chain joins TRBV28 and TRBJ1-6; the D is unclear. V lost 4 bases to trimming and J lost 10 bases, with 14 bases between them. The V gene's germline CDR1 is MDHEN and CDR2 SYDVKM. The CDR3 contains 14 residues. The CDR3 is CASSWVPFQSPLHF. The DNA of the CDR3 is TGTGCCAGCAGTTGGGTGCCGTTTCAGTCACCCCTCCACTTT. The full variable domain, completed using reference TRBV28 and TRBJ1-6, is DVKVTQSSRYLVKRTGEKVFLECVQDMDHENMFWYRQDPGLGLRLIYFSYDVKMKEKGDIPEGYSVSREKKERFSLILESASTNQTSMYLCASSWVPFQSPLHFGNGTRLTVT.

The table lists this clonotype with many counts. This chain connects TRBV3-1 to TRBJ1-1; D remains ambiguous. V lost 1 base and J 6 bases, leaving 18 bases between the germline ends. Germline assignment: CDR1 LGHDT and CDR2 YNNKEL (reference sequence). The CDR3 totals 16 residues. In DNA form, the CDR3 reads TGTGCCAGCAGCCAAGTAAGCCGCGGGTACAACCCTGAAGCTTTCTTT. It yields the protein CASSQVSRGYNPEAFF.

CDR3 bases: TGCGCCAGCAGTGACCACATCGGACAGGGGGCCTACGAGCAGTACTTC. It is translated as CASSDHIGQGAYEQYF. The V call is TRBV10-1, the J call TRBJ2-7; TRBD1 agrees at 10 bases. The length of the CDR3 is 16 residues. The V gene end was trimmed by 3 bases and the J gene end by 2 bases; junction bases not matched to a gene: 7. Per germline, CDR1 WNHNN and CDR2 SYGVQD (reference sequence).

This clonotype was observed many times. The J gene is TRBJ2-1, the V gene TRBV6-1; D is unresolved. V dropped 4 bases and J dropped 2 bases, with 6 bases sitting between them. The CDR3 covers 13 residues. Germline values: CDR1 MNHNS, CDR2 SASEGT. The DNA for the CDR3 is TGTGCCAGCAGTGGCGGCCCCTACAATGAGCAGTTCTTC. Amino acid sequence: CASSGGPYNEQFF.

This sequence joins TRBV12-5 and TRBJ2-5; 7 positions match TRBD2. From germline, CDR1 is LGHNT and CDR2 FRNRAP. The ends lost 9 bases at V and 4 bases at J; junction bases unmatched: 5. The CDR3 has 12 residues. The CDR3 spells CASGEGGETQYF. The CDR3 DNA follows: TGTGCTAGCGGGGAGGGAGGAGAGACCCAGTACTTC.

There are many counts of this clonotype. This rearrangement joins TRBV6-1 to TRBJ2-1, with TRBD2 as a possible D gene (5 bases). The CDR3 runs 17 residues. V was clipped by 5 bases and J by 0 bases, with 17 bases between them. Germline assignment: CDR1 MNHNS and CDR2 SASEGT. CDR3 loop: CASSPGGPGTSYNEQFF. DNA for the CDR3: TGTGCCAGCAGTCCGGGCGGTCCGGGAACCTCCTACAATGAGCAGTTCTTC.

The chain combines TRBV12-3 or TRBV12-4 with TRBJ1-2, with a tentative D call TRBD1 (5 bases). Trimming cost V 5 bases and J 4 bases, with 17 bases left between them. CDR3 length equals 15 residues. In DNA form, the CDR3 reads TGTGCCAGCAGTCTTGGAGGGACTCCCTCCTATGGCTACACCTTC. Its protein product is CASSLGGTPSYGYTF.

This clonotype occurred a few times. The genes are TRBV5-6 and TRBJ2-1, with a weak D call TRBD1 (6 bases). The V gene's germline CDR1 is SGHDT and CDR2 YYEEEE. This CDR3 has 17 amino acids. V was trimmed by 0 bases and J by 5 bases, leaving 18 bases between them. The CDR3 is CASSLAGWGLKDNEQFF. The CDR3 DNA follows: TGTGCCAGCAGCTTGGCGGGCTGGGGGCTCAAAGACAATGAGCAGTTCTTC.

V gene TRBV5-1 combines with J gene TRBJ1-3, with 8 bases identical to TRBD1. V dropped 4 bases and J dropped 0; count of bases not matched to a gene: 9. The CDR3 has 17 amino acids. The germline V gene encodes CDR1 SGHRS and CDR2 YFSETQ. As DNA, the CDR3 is TGCGCCAGCAGCCCGGCCGGACAGGGATACTCTGGAAACACCATATATTTT. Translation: CASSPAGQGYSGNTIYF.

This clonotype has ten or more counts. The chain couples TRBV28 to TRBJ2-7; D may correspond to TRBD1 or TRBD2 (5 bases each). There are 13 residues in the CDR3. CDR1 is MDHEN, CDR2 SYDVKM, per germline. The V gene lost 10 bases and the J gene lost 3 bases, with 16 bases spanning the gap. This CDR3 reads CATRRERGYEQYF. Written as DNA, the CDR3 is TGTGCCACCCGCAGGGAGAGGGGCTACGAGCAGTACTTC.

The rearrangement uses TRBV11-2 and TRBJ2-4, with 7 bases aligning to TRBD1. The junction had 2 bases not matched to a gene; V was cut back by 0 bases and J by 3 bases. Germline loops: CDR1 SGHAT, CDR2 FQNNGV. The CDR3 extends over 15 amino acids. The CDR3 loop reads CASSLERQGKNIQYF. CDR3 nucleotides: TGTGCCAGCAGCTTAGAAAGACAGGGCAAAAACATTCAGTACTTC.

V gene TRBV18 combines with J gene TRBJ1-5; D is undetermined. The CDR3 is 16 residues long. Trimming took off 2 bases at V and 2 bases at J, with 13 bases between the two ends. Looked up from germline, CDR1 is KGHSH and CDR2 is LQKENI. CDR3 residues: CASSPEFGEGNQPQHF. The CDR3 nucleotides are TGTGCCAGCTCACCAGAATTCGGGGAGGGCAATCAGCCCCAGCATTTT. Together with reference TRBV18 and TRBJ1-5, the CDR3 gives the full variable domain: NAGVMQNPRHLVRRRGQEARLRCSPMKGHSHVYWYRQLPEEGLKFMVYLQKENIIDESGMPKERFSAEFPKEGPSILRIQQVVRGDSAAYFCASSPEFGEGNQPQHFGDGTRLSIL.

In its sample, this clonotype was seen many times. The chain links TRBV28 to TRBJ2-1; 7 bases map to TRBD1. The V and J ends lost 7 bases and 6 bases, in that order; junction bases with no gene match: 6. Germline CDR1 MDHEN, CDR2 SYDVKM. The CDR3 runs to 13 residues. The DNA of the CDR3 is TGTGCCAGCACCGAGGGGGCGGCCAATGAGCAGTTCTTC. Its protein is CASTEGAANEQFF.

The CDR3 loop is CASSEFGGPYNEQFF. The CDR3 DNA sequence: TGTGCCAGCAGTGAATTCGGCGGGCCTTACAATGAGCAGTTCTTC. V and J are TRBV6-1 and TRBJ2-1; a possible D gene is TRBD2 (5 bases). The V gene lost 2 bases and the J gene lost 4 bases, with 12 bases spanning the gap. CDR1 is MNHNS, CDR2 SASEGT, per germline. The CDR3 covers 15 residues.

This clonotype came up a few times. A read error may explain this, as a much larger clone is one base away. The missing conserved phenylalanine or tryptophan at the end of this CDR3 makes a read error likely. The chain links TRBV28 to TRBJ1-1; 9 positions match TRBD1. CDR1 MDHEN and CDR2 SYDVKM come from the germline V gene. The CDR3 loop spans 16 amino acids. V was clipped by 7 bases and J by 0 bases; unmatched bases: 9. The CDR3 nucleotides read TGTGCCAGCAAGGAGGGACAGGGAATAATGAACACTGAAGCTTTCCTT. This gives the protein CASKEGQGIMNTEAFL.

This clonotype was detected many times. The CDR3 DNA follows: TGTGCCAGCAGTTTAGTCGGGGACAGGGGCCTCTACGAGCAGTACTTC. Translated: CASSLVGDRGLYEQYF. The chain is built from TRBV27 and TRBJ2-7; 10 bases fit TRBD1. This CDR3 has 16 residues. Per the germline V gene, CDR1 is MNHEY and CDR2 is SMNVEV (reference sequence). The J segment lost 3 bases and the V segment lost 2 bases, leaving 7 bases of the junction unmatched.

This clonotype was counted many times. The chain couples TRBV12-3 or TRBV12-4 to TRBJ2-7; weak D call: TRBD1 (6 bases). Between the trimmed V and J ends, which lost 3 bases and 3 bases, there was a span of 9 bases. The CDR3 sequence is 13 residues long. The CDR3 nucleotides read TGTGCCAGCAGTTTTAGGACAGTCTACGAGCAGTACTTC. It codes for CASSFRTVYEQYF.

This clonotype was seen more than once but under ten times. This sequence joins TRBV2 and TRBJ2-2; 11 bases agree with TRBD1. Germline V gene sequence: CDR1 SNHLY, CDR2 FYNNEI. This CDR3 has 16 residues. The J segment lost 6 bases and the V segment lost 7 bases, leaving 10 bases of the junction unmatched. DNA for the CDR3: TGTGCCAGCAAGAGGGTCCTGGGACAGGGGGCCGGGGAGCTGTTTTTT. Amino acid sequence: CASKRVLGQGAGELFF.

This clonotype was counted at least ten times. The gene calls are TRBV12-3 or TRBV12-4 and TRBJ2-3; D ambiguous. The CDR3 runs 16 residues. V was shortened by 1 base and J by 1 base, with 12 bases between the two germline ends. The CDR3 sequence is CASSLGGLSGTDTQYF. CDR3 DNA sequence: TGTGCCAGCAGTTTAGGGGGTCTAAGTGGCACAGATACGCAGTATTTT.

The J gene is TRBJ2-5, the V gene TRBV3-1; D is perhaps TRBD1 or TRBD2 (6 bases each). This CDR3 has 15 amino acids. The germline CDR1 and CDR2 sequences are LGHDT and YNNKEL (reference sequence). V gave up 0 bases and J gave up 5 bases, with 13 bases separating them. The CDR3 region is CASSQDRGVWETQYF. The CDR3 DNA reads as TGTGCCAGCAGCCAAGATAGGGGGGTTTGGGAGACCCAGTACTTC.

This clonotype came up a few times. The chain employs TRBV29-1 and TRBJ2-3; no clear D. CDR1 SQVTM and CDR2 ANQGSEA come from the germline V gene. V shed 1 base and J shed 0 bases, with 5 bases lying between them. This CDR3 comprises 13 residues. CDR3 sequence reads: CSVEGYSTDTQYF. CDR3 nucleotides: TGCAGCGTTGAAGGGTACAGCACAGATACGCAGTATTTT.

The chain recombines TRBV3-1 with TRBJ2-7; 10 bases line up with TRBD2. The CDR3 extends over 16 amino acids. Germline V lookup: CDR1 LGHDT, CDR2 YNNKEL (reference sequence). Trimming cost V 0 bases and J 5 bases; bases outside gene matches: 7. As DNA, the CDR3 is TGTGCCAGCAGCCAAGATCAAGCGGGAGGGCCGAACGAGCAGTACTTC. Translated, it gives CASSQDQAGGPNEQYF.

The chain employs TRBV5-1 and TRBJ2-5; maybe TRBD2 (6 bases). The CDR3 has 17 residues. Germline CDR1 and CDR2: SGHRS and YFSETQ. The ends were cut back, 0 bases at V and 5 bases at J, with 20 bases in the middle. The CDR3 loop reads CASSLVSSERAEETQYF. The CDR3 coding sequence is TGCGCCAGCAGCTTGGTGTCTAGCGAGAGGGCGGAGGAGACCCAGTACTTC.

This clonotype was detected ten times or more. CDR3 nucleotide sequence: TGCAGTGCTAGACGGCCGGGAGGGCCGTTCAATGAGCAGTTCTTC. It translates to CSARRPGGPFNEQFF. The V and J genes are TRBV20-1 and TRBJ2-1; 8 bases align to TRBD2. The CDR3 is made up of 15 amino acids. V gave up 2 bases and J gave up 6 bases; unmatched junction bases: 9. Per germline, CDR1 DFQATT and CDR2 SNEGSKA (reference sequence).

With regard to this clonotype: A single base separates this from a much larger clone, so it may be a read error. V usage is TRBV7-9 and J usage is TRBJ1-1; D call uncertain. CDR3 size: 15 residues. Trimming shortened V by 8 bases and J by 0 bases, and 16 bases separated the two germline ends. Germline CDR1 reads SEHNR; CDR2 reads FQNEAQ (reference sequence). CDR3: CASGPPDTVNTEAFF. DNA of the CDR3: TGTGCCAGCGGCCCCCCCGACACGGTGAACACTGAAGCTTTCTTT.